Reported below is one T cell receptor beta chain. Its antigen is not identified. The data derive from a study of blood T cells in healthy people across ages. Study-wide points: With age, beta diversity per million T cells declined roughly linearly, significantly by approximately 41.

A sample-barcoded 5' primer and a J-beta primer mix were used in a second PCR of about 6 to 11 cycles. TCRdb analysed the 5' RACE reads with MiXCR anew, one entry per CDR3 protein. Of approximately 800,000 distinct CDR3 sequences in the sample, roughly 25% were seen once. V was clipped by 11 bases and J by 3 bases, with 16 bases between them. This CDR3 has 13 amino acids. The germline CDR1 and CDR2 sequences are MDHEN and SYDVKM. The sample was also linked to a second study, of T cells of mothers and their children. That work adds: Around 3 million TCR beta reads per child versus over 9 million per mother.

The sample comprised blood. The rearrangement uses TRBV28 and TRBJ2-5; D may be TRBD2 (6 bases). This TCR was sampled from a boy aged 5-17 years in good health. The CDR3 DNA is TGTGCCGCCCGAGGCGGGGAGGAAGAGACCCAGTACTTC. Amino acids: CAARGGEEETQYF. The full variable domain, in which reference TRBV28 and TRBJ2-5 provide the parts outside the CDR3, is DVKVTQSSRYLVKRTGEKVFLECVQDMDHENMFWYRQDPGLGLRLIYFSYDVKMKEKGDIPEGYSVSREKKERFSLILESASTNQTSMYLCAARGGEEETQYFGPGTRLLVL.